These 31 T cell receptor beta chains were sequenced from one sample in a study of blood T cells in healthy people across ages (dated by TCRdb to about 2015). Libraries were built with 5' RACE. Sequencing was performed on an Illumina HiSeq 2500. A second PCR of about 7 to 12 cycles was run with a J-beta primer mix and a sample-barcoded 5' primer. TCRdb reanalyzed the raw reads on its own, using fastp at Q25 for trimming and MiXCR for clone calling, and kept in-frame beta chains. Merged by CDR3 protein, the rows form single entries marked with the most common genes and DNA. The sample has 1,500,000 or so distinct CDR3 sequences on record, 42% of them singletons. The ten most abundant clones make up 4% of the sample. The sample was blood. The receptors were sampled from a woman aged 18-29 years in good health.

The table lists this clonotype with a count of one. With a much larger clone just one base away, this may be a read error. The chain recombines TRBV7-9 with TRBJ2-3, with D perhaps given as TRBD1 or TRBD2 (5 bases each). This CDR3 has 16 residues. The germline CDR1 and CDR2 sequences are SEHNR and FQNEAQ (reference sequence). Trimming shortened V by 1 base and J by 2 bases, and 13 bases separated the two germline ends. The CDR3: CASSLGGALTTDTQYF. The CDR3 DNA reads TGTGCCAGCAGCTTAGGAGGGGCACTTACCACAGATACGCAGTATTTT.

This clonotype was picked up one time. The V call is TRBV4-2, the J call TRBJ2-3, with D tentatively TRBD1 (5 bases). This CDR3 region has 14 residues. V lost 0 bases to trimming and J lost 5 bases, with 9 bases between them. Per germline, CDR1 LGHNA and CDR2 YNFKEQ. CDR3 amino acids: CASSQEGRVDTQYF. The CDR3 DNA sequence: TGTGCCAGCAGCCAAGAGGGGCGTGTAGATACGCAGTATTTT.

This rearrangement joins TRBV13 to TRBJ2-3, with 7 bases matching TRBD2. Germline CDR1 and CDR2: PRHDT and FYEKMQ (reference sequence). The ends lost 2 bases at V and 1 base at J; junction bases unmatched: 6. The CDR3 covers 16 residues. CDR3 region: CASSLPTSAGTDTQYF. CDR3 coding DNA: TGTGCCAGCAGCTTACCCACTAGCGCCGGCACAGATACGCAGTATTTT.

This chain connects TRBV30 to TRBJ1-1; TRBD1 matches 7 bases. The CDR3 contains 11 residues. CDR1 and CDR2 (germline): GTSNPN, SVGIG (reference sequence). The trim removed 5 bases at V and 6 bases at J, leaving 3 bases unmatched. The CDR3: CAWEGAAEAFF. DNA of the CDR3: TGTGCCTGGGAGGGGGCAGCTGAAGCTTTCTTT.

This clonotype was detected only a few times. This chain uses TRBV12-5 with TRBJ1-5; D is undetermined. The V gene's germline CDR1 is LGHNT and CDR2 FRNRAP. CDR3 length equals 14 residues. The V and J ends lost 5 bases and 3 bases respectively, with 11 bases between them. The CDR3 protein is CASGPGVFNQPQHF. CDR3 DNA sequence: TGTGCTAGTGGTCCCGGGGTCTTCAATCAGCCCCAGCATTTT.

The chain employs TRBV5-1 and TRBJ2-1; TRBD2 is a possible D gene (5 bases). The CDR3 runs to 17 residues. V gave up 1 base and J gave up 4 bases, with 18 bases separating them. Germline V gene lookup returns CDR1 SGHRS and CDR2 YFSETQ. CDR3 nucleotide sequence: TGCGCCAGCAGCTTGCCTACCCCCCCGGGCGGGTACAATGAGCAGTTCTTC. Amino acid sequence: CASSLPTPPGGYNEQFF.

This clonotype was detected ten times or more. V is TRBV20-1 and J is TRBJ1-3, with 7 bases fitting TRBD1. Germline V lookup: CDR1 DFQATT, CDR2 SNEGSKA (reference sequence). There are 14 residues in the CDR3. The ends lost 6 bases at V and 5 bases at J; junction bases unmatched: 10. In nucleotides, the CDR3 is TGCAGTGCGGGCGAGACAGGGAGGAGAAACACCATATATTTT. Protein: CSAGETGRRNTIYF.

This rearrangement joins TRBV9 to TRBJ1-2; D remains unclear. The germline V gene encodes CDR1 SGDLS and CDR2 YYNGEE. The CDR3 has 14 amino acids. Trimming took off 0 bases at V and 4 bases at J, with 10 bases between the two ends. CDR3: CASSVGPTIYGYTF. CDR3 DNA: TGTGCCAGCAGCGTAGGCCCGACCATCTATGGCTACACCTTC.

The chain recombines TRBV7-2 with TRBJ1-5; no clear D gene. V dropped 3 bases and J dropped 2 bases, with 8 bases sitting between them. Germline loops: CDR1 SGHTA, CDR2 FQGNSA. This CDR3 contains 14 residues. The CDR3 is CASSLRLGNQPQHF. Here the CDR3 DNA reads TGTGCCAGCAGCTTGAGGTTAGGCAATCAGCCCCAGCATTTT.

This clonotype was counted between two and nine times. The chain carries TRBV6-2 or TRBV6-3 and TRBJ2-7; D ambiguous. The CDR3 is made up of 14 amino acids. Germline CDR1 is MNHEY and CDR2 is SVGEGT. With 4 bases removed from V and 7 bases from J, the gap between germline ends came to 17 bases. The CDR3 region has the DNA TGTGCCAGCAGTTCCTTCCCCCATAACAATGAGCAGTACTTC. Translation: CASSSFPHNNEQYF.

This clonotype occurred a few times. The chain recombines TRBV7-9 with TRBJ2-3; perhaps D is TRBD1 or TRBD2 (5 bases each). CDR3 length equals 15 residues. Germline CDR1 and CDR2: SEHNR and FQNEAQ (reference sequence). V lost 5 bases to trimming and J lost 5 bases, with 17 bases between them. This CDR3 reads CASSPGTAIVDTQYF. The CDR3, as DNA: TGTGCCAGCAGCCCCGGGACCGCGATCGTAGATACGCAGTATTTT.

The chain recombines TRBV12-3 or TRBV12-4 with TRBJ2-1; TRBD2 is a possible D gene (7 bases). The V and J ends lost 5 bases and 5 bases respectively, with 13 bases between them. The CDR3 length is 14 residues. CDR3 amino acids: CASSPAGADNEQFF. CDR3 in DNA: TGTGCCAGCAGTCCCGCGGGGGCCGACAATGAGCAGTTCTTC.

This rearrangement joins TRBV6-1 to TRBJ1-1; unclear D gene. This CDR3 is built from 10 residues. The V gene lost 6 bases and the J gene lost 13 bases, with 12 bases spanning the gap. Per germline, CDR1 MNHNS and CDR2 SASEGT. The CDR3 nucleotides are TGTGCCAGCAGCCTAGGCTGGGGTTTCTTT. Residues: CASSLGWGFF.

V and J are TRBV4-1 and TRBJ2-7, with D perhaps TRBD2 (6 bases). CDR3 size: 17 residues. Trimming cost V 2 bases and J 5 bases, with 22 bases left between them. Germline V lookup: CDR1 MGHRA, CDR2 YSYEKL. For the CDR3, the DNA is TGCGCCAGCAGCCAAACGTCAGGAGGGAACCACAGACACGAGCAGTACTTC. Translation gives CASSQTSGGNHRHEQYF.

The V and J genes are TRBV25-1 and TRBJ2-3, with TRBD2 identical over 7 bases. The CDR3 is 14 amino acids. The germline V gene has CDR1 MGHDK and CDR2 SYGVNS. V lost 8 bases, J lost 0 bases, and 5 bases stayed unmatched. CDR3: CASLAATSTDTQYF. CDR3 coding DNA: TGTGCCAGCCTAGCGGCAACTAGCACAGATACGCAGTATTTT.

V usage is TRBV2 and J usage is TRBJ1-2; 8 bases align to TRBD1. CDR1 and CDR2 from the germline V gene are SNHLY and FYNNEI. The CDR3 has 12 amino acids. V lost 6 bases to trimming and J lost 8 bases; unmatched junction nucleotides: 5. CDR3 region: CASRRTGRGYTF. The CDR3 coding sequence is TGTGCCAGCAGACGGACAGGGAGAGGCTACACCTTC.

This clonotype was seen more than once but under ten times. The chain combines TRBV4-1 with TRBJ2-7; 9 positions agree with TRBD1. CDR1 MGHRA and CDR2 YSYEKL come from the germline V gene. V lost 2 bases and J lost 9; bases outside the gene matches: 11. The CDR3 is made up of 15 amino acids. The chain's CDR3 is CASSQLGQGFIGQYF. The CDR3 DNA follows: TGCGCCAGCAGCCAACTGGGACAGGGATTTATAGGGCAGTACTTC.

The rearrangement uses TRBV9 and TRBJ2-5; unclear D gene. Near its end, the DNA agrees better with TRBJ2-7, so the J call may be wrong. The CDR3 loop spans 13 amino acids. The germline CDR1 and CDR2 sequences are SGDLS and YYNGEE. Here the CDR3 reads CASSVEGWGEQYF. CDR3 DNA sequence: TGTGCCAGCAGCGTAGAAGGGTGGGGCGAGCAGTACTTC.

This clonotype turned up a few times. V and J are TRBV20-1 and TRBJ1-2; D is unclear. The CDR3 sequence is 11 residues long. V gave up 3 bases and J gave up 3 bases, with 5 bases separating them. Germline V gene sequence: CDR1 DFQATT, CDR2 SNEGSKA (reference sequence). CDR3: CSARGDYGYTF. The CDR3 coding sequence is TGCAGTGCTAGGGGAGACTATGGCTACACCTTC.

The rearrangement uses TRBV20-1 and TRBJ1-1, with 7 bases identical to TRBD1. This CDR3 has 14 amino acids. V gave up 5 bases and J gave up 0 bases; unmatched junction bases: 6. In germline, CDR1 is DFQATT, CDR2 SNEGSKA (reference sequence). Here the CDR3 reads CSAYTGALNTEAFF. CDR3 in DNA: TGCAGTGCTTATACAGGGGCACTGAACACTGAAGCTTTCTTT.

V usage is TRBV29-1 and J usage is TRBJ1-1; D may be TRBD1 (5 bases). The CDR3 totals 13 residues. The V end was cut by 5 bases, the J end by 4 bases, with 14 bases between. The germline CDR1 and CDR2 sequences are SQVTM and ANQGSEA. DNA for the CDR3: TGCAGCGTTTTTTCCGCGGGGGGCACTGAAGCTTTCTTT. Protein: CSVFSAGGTEAFF.

This clonotype came up a few times. The chain couples TRBV6-5 to TRBJ2-1, with 11 nucleotides matching TRBD2. The germline V gene encodes CDR1 MNHEY and CDR2 SVGAGI. The CDR3 has 17 amino acids. After removal of 2 bases from V and 4 bases from J, the junction contained 7 bases not matched to a gene. The CDR3: CASSYKVLAGDYNEQFF. The CDR3 nucleotides read TGTGCCAGCAGTTACAAGGTACTAGCGGGAGATTACAATGAGCAGTTCTTC.

This clonotype has a handful of counts. The gene calls are TRBV4-2 and TRBJ2-6, with D tentatively TRBD2 (6 bases). Germline values: CDR1 LGHNA, CDR2 YNFKEQ. This CDR3 has 18 residues. The germline V and J ends were trimmed by 1 base and 0 bases, with 13 bases remaining between them. The CDR3 sequence: CASSQVGRESSGANVLTF. DNA of the CDR3: TGTGCCAGCAGCCAAGTCGGACGGGAGAGCTCTGGGGCCAACGTCCTGACTTTC.

CDR3 DNA sequence: TGCGCCAGCAGCTTGTTTGGAGAGACGTACGAGCAGTACTTC. This encodes CASSLFGETYEQYF. The rearrangement links TRBV5-1 to TRBJ2-7; D is unclear. CDR1 is SGHRS, CDR2 YFSETQ, per germline. Trimming shortened V by 1 base and J by 4 bases, and 12 bases separated the two germline ends. CDR3 length equals 14 residues.

This chain links TRBV20-1 with TRBJ1-5, with D perhaps matching TRBD1 (6 bases). The V gene lost 7 bases and the J gene lost 0 bases, with 13 bases spanning the gap. There are 14 residues in the CDR3. Germline lookup yields CDR1 DFQATT and CDR2 SNEGSKA (reference sequence). This chain's CDR3 is CSGRTDFSNQPQHF. The CDR3 nucleotides read TGCAGTGGGAGGACAGACTTTAGCAATCAGCCCCAGCATTTT.

This clonotype appeared many times. The chain recombines TRBV20-1 with TRBJ1-2, with D hard to call. Germline assignment: CDR1 DFQATT and CDR2 SNEGSKA (reference sequence). The ends were cut back, 6 bases at V and 8 bases at J, with 19 bases in the middle. The CDR3 has 13 residues. Here the CDR3 DNA reads TGCAGTGCCCTGTTTCGTTTCGGGCGCGGCTACACCTTC. Protein: CSALFRFGRGYTF.

This chain joins TRBV13 and TRBJ2-3, with a possible D match to TRBD2 (6 bases). Between the trimmed V and J ends, which lost 0 bases and 3 bases, there was a span of 16 bases. Germline CDR1 PRHDT, CDR2 FYEKMQ (reference sequence). The CDR3 consists of 17 residues. The CDR3 reads CASSLGLASELTDTQYF. CDR3 sequence (DNA): TGTGCCAGCAGCTTAGGCCTGGCTAGCGAGTTGACAGATACGCAGTATTTT.

The J gene is TRBJ1-1, the V gene TRBV6-2 or TRBV6-3; weak D call: TRBD1 (5 bases). CDR3 size: 15 residues. CDR1 is MNHEY and CDR2 is SVGEGT in the germline V gene. Trimming left V 2 bases short and J 7 bases short, with 17 bases between. CDR3 DNA sequence: TGTGCCAGCAGTTACGTCGCCCCGGGGGATAATGAAGCTTTCTTT. This codes for CASSYVAPGDNEAFF.

This clonotype has a count of ten or more. This sequence joins TRBV7-2 and TRBJ2-1; the D is unclear. With 1 base removed from V and 10 bases from J, the gap between germline ends came to 5 bases. The CDR3 runs to 11 residues. Germline CDR1 reads SGHTA; CDR2 reads FQGNSA. The CDR3 nucleotides are TGTGCCAGCAGCTTAGGATGGGAGCAGTTCTTC. It is translated as CASSLGWEQFF.

For this clonotype: A much larger clone is a single base away; this may be a read error. The V call is TRBV24-1, the J call TRBJ1-2; D gene uncertain. V lost 2 bases and J lost 6, with 6 bases in between. The CDR3 is 12 amino acids. Looked up from germline, CDR1 is KGHDR and CDR2 is SFDVKD. The CDR3: CATSDSDDGYTF. The CDR3 DNA reads TGTGCCACCAGTGATTCCGACGATGGCTACACCTTC.

V and J are TRBV9 and TRBJ2-5; D might be TRBD1 or TRBD2, each matching 6 bases. Trimming took 2 bases from V and 5 from J, leaving 16 bases between them. Germline CDR1 is SGDLS and CDR2 is YYNGEE. CDR3 length equals 15 residues. Here the CDR3 DNA reads TGTGCCAGCAGCGTTTCCGGGGGCGGTAGGGAGACCCAGTACTTC. Amino acid sequence: CASSVSGGGRETQYF.